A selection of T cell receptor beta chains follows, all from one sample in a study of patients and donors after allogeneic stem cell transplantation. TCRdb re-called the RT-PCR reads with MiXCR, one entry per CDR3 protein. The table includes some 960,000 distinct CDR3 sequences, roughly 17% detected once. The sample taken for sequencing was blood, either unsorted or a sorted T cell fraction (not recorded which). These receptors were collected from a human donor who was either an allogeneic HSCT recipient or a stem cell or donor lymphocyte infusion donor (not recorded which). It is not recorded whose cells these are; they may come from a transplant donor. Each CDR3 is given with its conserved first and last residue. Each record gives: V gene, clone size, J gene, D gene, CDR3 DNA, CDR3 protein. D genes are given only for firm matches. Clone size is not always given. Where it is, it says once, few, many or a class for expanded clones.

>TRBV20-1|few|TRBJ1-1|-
TGCAGTCCTACGGGGGGGCGCGGGAACACTGAAGCTTTCTTT
CSPTGGRGNTEAFF
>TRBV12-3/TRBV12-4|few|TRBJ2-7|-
TGTGCCAGCAGTAGGACACCTGCGTTCTACGAGCAGTACTTC
CASSRTPAFYEQYF
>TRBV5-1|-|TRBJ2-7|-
TGCGCCAGCAGCATGGACTGGCCGGGGGTGGACGAGCAGTACTTC
CASSMDWPGVDEQYF
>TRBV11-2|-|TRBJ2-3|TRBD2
TGTGCCAGCAGCTTAGAATCCGGGGGGAGCACAGATACGCAGTATTTT
CASSLESGGSTDTQYF
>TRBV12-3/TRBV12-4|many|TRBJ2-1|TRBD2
TGTGCCAGCAATATTCTAGCGGGGTTATACAATGAGCAGTTCTTC
CASNILAGLYNEQFF
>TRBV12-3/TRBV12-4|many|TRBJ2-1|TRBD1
TGTGCCAGCAGTCCTGGGACAGGGGTAACCTACAATGAGCAGTTCTTC
CASSPGTGVTYNEQFF
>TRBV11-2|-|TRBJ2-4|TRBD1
TGTGCCAGCAGCTTAACGGGACAGGGGGCGGTGGCCAAAAACATTCAGTACTTC
CASSLTGQGAVAKNIQYF
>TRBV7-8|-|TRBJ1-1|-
TGTGCCAGCAGCCAGGCTCCGGGAAACACTGAAGCTTTCTTT
CASSQAPGNTEAFF
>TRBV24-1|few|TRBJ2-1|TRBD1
TGTGCCACCAGTGTTACAAACAGGGGCAGTGAGCAGTTCTTC
CATSVTNRGSEQFF
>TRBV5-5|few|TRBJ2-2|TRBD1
TGTGCCAGCAGCCACCTGGGACAGGGAACGACGAACACCGGGGAGCTGTTTTTT
CASSHLGQGTTNTGELFF
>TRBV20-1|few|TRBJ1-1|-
TGCAGTGAGACACGGATACTCCCAGGGGTTCGAGCTGAAGCTTTCTTT
CSETRILPGVRAEAFF
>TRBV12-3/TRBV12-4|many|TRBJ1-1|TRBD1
TGTGCCAGCAGCTCCACCGGGACAGGGATTGAAGCTTTCTTT
CASSSTGTGIEAFF